One and the same sample provided the 18 T cell receptor beta chains below, sequenced in a study of blood T cell repertoires in COVID-19. Clones were sequenced by immunoSEQ multiplex PCR, and TCRdb holds only the in-frame ones, with some missing. The sample carries 95,000 or so clones, 75% to 85% recorded once. Sequenced: peripheral blood. These receptors originate from a woman of 80 years or more with active or convalescent COVID-19.

The J gene is TRBJ2-2, the V gene TRBV5-1, with 9 bases matching TRBD2. The CDR3 spans 16 residues. Looked up from germline, CDR1 is SGHRS and CDR2 is YFSETQ. V dropped 0 bases and J dropped 6; count of bases not matched to a gene: 6. In nucleotides, the CDR3 is TGCGCCAGCAGCTTGGGGGCTAGCGGGGCCGCCGGGGAGCTGTTTTTT. Its protein product is CASSLGASGAAGELFF. The whole variable domain, remainder taken from reference TRBV5-1 and TRBJ2-2, is KAGVTQTPRYLIKTRGQQVTLSCSPISGHRSVSWYQQTPGQGLQFLFEYFSETQRNKGNFPGRFSGRQFSNSRSEMNVSTLELGDSALYLCASSLGASGAAGELFFGEGSRLTVL.

This clone was recorded once. This sequence joins TRBV29-1 and TRBJ2-7, with 10 bases aligning to TRBD2. This CDR3 is built from 14 residues. Germline loops: CDR1 SQVTM, CDR2 ANQGSEA. Unmatched junction bases numbered 10, after V lost 5 bases and J lost 6 bases. The CDR3 loop reads CSVRILAGDGEQYF. CDR3 sequence (DNA): TGCAGCGTTCGGATCCTAGCGGGAGACGGCGAGCAGTACTTC.

The chain joins TRBV6-5 to TRBJ2-2; possible D gene TRBD2, 6 bases. Germline CDR1 reads MNHEY; CDR2 reads SVGAGI. The CDR3 has 15 residues. The germline V and J ends were trimmed by 2 bases and 4 bases, with 11 bases remaining between them. CDR3 in DNA: TGTGCCAGCAGTTACACGGGGGTGAGCACCGGGGAGCTGTTTTTT. Encoded protein: CASSYTGVSTGELFF.

V is TRBV4-2 and J is TRBJ2-1, with TRBD2 matching 9 bases. Germline CDR1 LGHNA, CDR2 YNFKEQ. Trimming at V came to 1 base and at J to 5 bases, leaving 15 bases not matched to a gene. This CDR3 is built from 19 residues. The CDR3 region is CASSQGSSGIELNHNEQFF. The CDR3 region has the DNA TGTGCCAGCAGCCAAGGATCTAGCGGGATCGAACTCAATCACAATGAGCAGTTCTTC.

Worth noting for this clone: One end of the junction fails to match germline, which may point to a read error. This chain links TRBV5-1 with TRBJ2-7; 10 bases match TRBD2. Germline loops: CDR1 SGHRS, CDR2 YFSETQ. There are 16 residues in the CDR3. In DNA form, the CDR3 reads TGTGCCAGCAGCTTGTTTCCCCAGCGGGAGGGCTACGAGCAGTACTTC. The encoded protein is CASSLFPQREGYEQYF. Drawing the rest from reference TRBV5-1 and TRBJ2-7, the complete variable domain is KAGVTQTPRYLIKTRGQQVTLSCSPISGHRSVSWYQQTPGQGLQFLFEYFSETQRNKGNFPGRFSGRQFSNSRSEMNVSTLELGDSALYLCASSLFPQREGYEQYFGPGTRLTVT.

The chain is built from TRBV4-1 and TRBJ2-5; the match to TRBD2 covers 7 bases. This CDR3 is 16 amino acids long. Trimming removed 0 bases from V and 5 bases from J; junction bases left unmatched: 9. In germline, CDR1 is MGHRA, CDR2 YSYEKL. DNA of the CDR3: TGCGCCAGCAGCCAAGAAAGCGGGACCTCTCGGGAGACCCAGTACTTC. Protein sequence: CASSQESGTSRETQYF.

The CDR3 DNA reads TGTGCCAGCAGTTCGACCCCGGGACAGAGCTATGGCTACACCTTC. This sequence encodes CASSSTPGQSYGYTF. V usage is TRBV28 and J usage is TRBJ1-2, with TRBD1 matching 7 bases. After removal of 4 bases from V and 4 bases from J, the junction contained 9 bases not matched to a gene. The germline CDR1 and CDR2 sequences are MDHEN and SYDVKM. The CDR3 is 15 residues long.

This clone was counted a few times. This rearrangement joins TRBV6-1 to TRBJ1-1, with D unclear. V lost 3 bases and J lost 0, with 8 bases in between. Per the germline V gene, CDR1 is MNHNS and CDR2 is SASEGT. The CDR3 is 14 residues long. CDR3 protein: CASSDDILNTEAFF. CDR3 DNA: TGTGCCAGCAGTGATGACATTTTGAACACTGAAGCTTTCTTT.

J is TRBJ1-3 and V is TRBV19; D remains ambiguous. Trimming took off 5 bases at V and 0 bases at J, with 11 bases between the two ends. This CDR3 contains 15 residues. Per germline, CDR1 LNHDA and CDR2 SQIVND (reference sequence). CDR3 DNA: TGTGCCAGTAGTTCGACCTCAGGCTCTGGAAACACCATATATTTT. As protein: CASSSTSGSGNTIYF.

This clone was picked up a small number of times. J is TRBJ2-7 and V is TRBV7-8, with D possibly TRBD1 on 6 matching bases. The CDR3 runs to 15 residues. V was shortened by 5 bases and J by 5 bases, with 19 bases between the two germline ends. Germline V CDR1 and CDR2: SGHVS, FQNEAQ. CDR3 nucleotides: TGTGCCAGCAGCCTACTTTGGGACACGAGGAACGAGCAGTACTTC. Encoded protein: CASSLLWDTRNEQYF. The full variable domain, its missing parts supplied by reference TRBV7-8 and TRBJ2-7, is GAGVSQSPRYKVAKRGQDVALRCDPISGHVSLFWYQQALGQGPEFLTYFQNEAQLDKSGLPSDRFFAERPEGSVSTLKIQRTQQEDSAVYLCASSLLWDTRNEQYFGPGTRLTVT.

The chain uses TRBV24-1 and TRBJ2-7; 8 bases match TRBD1. V shed 3 bases and J 0 bases; nucleotides not matched to a gene: 3. This CDR3 has 15 amino acids. Per the germline V gene, CDR1 is KGHDR and CDR2 is SFDVKD. CDR3 residues: CATSDGQGGSYEQYF. The CDR3 nucleotides are TGTGCCACCAGTGATGGACAGGGTGGCTCCTACGAGCAGTACTTC.

CDR3 coding DNA: TGTGCCAGCAGTGCATACACTGAAGCTTTCTTT. This encodes CASSAYTEAFF. The chain employs TRBV2 and TRBJ1-1, with D hard to call. CDR1 and CDR2 (germline): SNHLY, FYNNEI. The V and J ends lost 4 bases and 3 bases respectively, with 3 bases between them. The CDR3 extends over 11 amino acids. The full variable domain, in which reference TRBV2 and TRBJ1-1 provide the parts outside the CDR3, is EPEVTQTPSHQVTQMGQEVILRCVPISNHLYFYWYRQILGQKVEFLVSFYNNEISEKSEIFDDQFSVERPDGSNFTLKIRSTKLEDSAMYFCASSAYTEAFFGQGTRLTVV.

V is TRBV7-2 and J is TRBJ2-1; D is unclear. Germline loops: CDR1 SGHTA, CDR2 FQGNSA. The V gene lost 1 base and the J gene lost 3 bases, with 7 bases spanning the gap. The CDR3 sequence is 14 residues long. The CDR3 sequence is CASSLVADYNEQFF. The CDR3 DNA reads TGTGCCAGCAGCTTAGTCGCGGACTACAATGAGCAGTTCTTC.

This chain joins TRBV15 and TRBJ2-7; D unresolved. Looked up from germline, CDR1 is LNHNV and CDR2 is YYDKDF (reference sequence). This CDR3 comprises 14 residues. Trimming cost V 0 bases and J 3 bases, with 9 bases left between them. CDR3 in amino acids: CATSRDPVNYEQYF. The CDR3 nucleotides are TGTGCCACCAGCAGAGATCCCGTAAACTACGAGCAGTACTTC.

The gene calls are TRBV5-4 and TRBJ2-7; 7 nucleotides line up with TRBD2. The CDR3 length is 15 residues. With 0 bases clipped from V and 0 bases from J, the junction kept 3 bases outside the gene matches. The germline CDR1 and CDR2 sequences are SGHNT and YYREEE (reference sequence). CDR3: CASSLGTSRSYEQYF. The CDR3 DNA sequence: TGTGCCAGCAGCTTGGGGACTAGTCGCTCCTACGAGCAGTACTTC.

This chain links TRBV25-1 with TRBJ2-5; 8 bases are shared with TRBD1. The germline V gene has CDR1 MGHDK and CDR2 SYGVNS. Trimming took 3 bases from V and 2 from J; bases not matched to a gene: 5. This CDR3 region has 15 residues. This CDR3 is CASSEGRGRQETQYF. The CDR3 coding sequence is TGTGCCAGCAGTGAGGGCAGGGGGCGTCAAGAGACCCAGTACTTC.

This clone was counted between two and nine times. The rearrangement joins TRBV6-1 to TRBJ1-1; no firm D call. The V and J ends lost 3 bases and 10 bases respectively, with 6 bases between them. This CDR3 spans 10 amino acids. Looked up from germline, CDR1 is MNHNS and CDR2 is SASEGT. The CDR3 nucleotides are TGTGCCAGCAGTGAGCGAAGAGCTTTCTTT. Protein sequence: CASSERRAFF.

In its sample, this clone was seen a few times. The chain is built from TRBV10-3 and TRBJ1-5; unclear D gene. In germline, CDR1 is ENHRY, CDR2 SYGVKD. Trimming took off 11 bases at V and 2 bases at J, with 13 bases between the two ends. This CDR3 is built from 13 residues. The CDR3 DNA reads TGTGCCGCCAGGCCACACGGCAATCAGCCCCAGCATTTT. Translation gives CAARPHGNQPQHF.